This entry lists 32 T cell receptor beta chains sequenced from one sample in a study of T cell clonality in common variable immunodeficiency. Study-wide results and limits: Reportedly, TCR beta sequences from common variable immunodeficiency showed fewer deletions and N-nucleotide insertions.

Method: immunoSEQ multiplex PCR; TCRdb's copy keeps in-frame clones and lacks some. This sample carries tens of thousands of clones and no singletons, and around 2% goes to the top ten. These receptors have no known antigen. The source material was peripheral blood mononuclear cells. The receptors here all came from a human donor with common variable immunodeficiency.

This clone was recorded at least ten times. The CDR3 end falls 3 residues outside the read, so it is completed with the germline J gene. The chain is built from TRBV20-1 and TRBJ2-5, with D perhaps matching TRBD2 (6 bases). V lost 3 bases and J 3 bases, leaving 17 bases between the germline ends. CDR3 length equals 15 residues. Germline CDR1 is DFQATT and CDR2 is SNEGSKA (reference sequence). Here the CDR3 reads CSASFASDGEETQYF. The sequenced part of the CDR3 DNA is TGCAGTGCTAGTTTCGCTAGCGATGGAGAAGAGACC.

This clone was counted ten times or more. The CDR3 end lies 3 residues beyond the end of the read and is filled in from the germline J gene. The rearrangement links TRBV18 to TRBJ2-1, with D uncertain. Per the germline V gene, CDR1 is KGHSH and CDR2 is LQKENI. The CDR3 length is 15 residues. The V gene lost 1 base and the J gene lost 1 base, with 8 bases spanning the gap. This chain's CDR3 is CASSPLFGSYNEQFF. CDR3 DNA, as far as it was read: TGTGCCAGCTCACCACTCTTCGGTTCCTACAATGAG. The whole variable domain, remainder taken from reference TRBV18 and TRBJ2-1, is NAGVMQNPRHLVRRRGQEARLRCSPMKGHSHVYWYRQLPEEGLKFMVYLQKENIIDESGMPKERFSAEFPKEGPSILRIQQVVRGDSAAYFCASSPLFGSYNEQFFGPGTRLTVL.

This clone has at least ten counts. The read ends 3 residues shy of where the CDR3 ends; the end is completed using the germline J gene. The chain recombines TRBV12-5 with TRBJ2-1, with a tentative D call TRBD2 (6 bases). Germline V gives CDR1 LGHNT, CDR2 FRNRAP. The length of the CDR3 is 14 residues. V lost 3 bases and J 3 bases, leaving 9 bases between the germline ends. The covered CDR3 bases are TGTGCTAGTGGTTTCGGCGGGGACTACAATGAG. It encodes CASGFGGDYNE. The whole CDR3 sequence is CASGFGGDYNEQFF.

This clone was picked up many times. The CDR3 end falls 3 residues outside the read, so it is completed with the germline J gene. This sequence joins TRBV7-8 and TRBJ2-7; 7 bases are shared with TRBD2. CDR3 size: 12 residues. The V segment lost 5 bases and the J segment 6 bases; nucleotides outside the gene matches: 4. Germline CDR1 reads SGHVS; CDR2 reads FQNEAQ. CDR3 region: CASSISGGEQYF. The covered CDR3 bases are TGTGCCAGCAGCATTTCGGGGGGCGAG.

This clone was detected ten times or more. The read terminates 3 residues before the CDR3 end, so the remaining end is supplied by the germline J gene. V and J are TRBV7-9 and TRBJ2-5; 9 bases match TRBD1. Germline lookup yields CDR1 SEHNR and CDR2 FQNEAQ (reference sequence). The CDR3 extends over 14 amino acids. V lost 5 bases and J lost 5; bases outside the gene matches: 6. The sequenced part of the CDR3 DNA is TGTGCCAGCAGCAGGACAGGGGAGGTCGAGACC. It encodes CASSRTGEVET. The CDR3 in its entirety is CASSRTGEVETQYF.

This clone was counted many times. Coverage ceases 3 residues before the CDR3 finishes, and the germline J gene fills in the end. The chain has TRBV6-4 and TRBJ1-4; 10 bases map to TRBD1. CDR1 and CDR2 (germline): MRHNA, SNTAGT. The CDR3 has 15 amino acids. V trimming: 0 bases; J trimming: 8 bases; junction bases outside the gene matches: 3. The CDR3 here is CASSDSTGGNEKLFF. The DNA read from the CDR3 is TGTGCCAGCAGTGACTCGACAGGGGGCAACGAAAAA.

This clone appeared many times. Sequencing ends 3 residues short of the CDR3 end; the germline J gene provides the rest. The chain is built from TRBV19 and TRBJ1-2; 7 bases line up with TRBD1. The germline V gene has CDR1 LNHDA and CDR2 SQIVND (reference sequence). The CDR3 covers 15 residues. The trim removed 10 bases at V and 5 bases at J, leaving 16 bases unmatched. Here the CDR3 reads CATRDSQLSFYGYTF. The part of the CDR3 DNA that was read is TGTGCCACTAGGGACAGCCAACTCTCTTTTTATGGC.

This clone was recorded at least ten times. The missing CDR3 end, 3 residues past where the read stops, is filled in from the germline J gene. V gene TRBV10-1 combines with J gene TRBJ2-3, with TRBD2 matching 10 bases. Trimming cost V 5 bases and J 1 base; bases outside gene matches: 3. This CDR3 is 15 amino acids long. Germline V gene sequence: CDR1 WNHNN, CDR2 SYGVQD (reference sequence). CDR3 bases read: TGCGCCAGCAGTACGGGGACTAGCGGCACAGATACG. Its protein is CASSTGTSGTDT. The entire CDR3 is CASSTGTSGTDTQYF.

This clone was recorded at least ten times. The read ends 3 residues before the CDR3 terminus; that terminus is restored from the germline J gene. The rearrangement uses TRBV20-1 and TRBJ1-6, with D possibly matching TRBD1 (5 bases). The CDR3 extends over 15 amino acids. V was cut by 3 bases and J by 6 bases, with 15 bases left in between. The germline CDR1 and CDR2 sequences are DFQATT and SNEGSKA (reference sequence). CDR3 DNA (partial): TGCAGTGCTAGTAACGGACCGAGGGGTAATTCACCC. It encodes CSASNGPRGNSP. The full CDR3 sequence reads CSASNGPRGNSPLHF.

In this sample, this clone turned up many times. The sequence runs out 3 residues before the end of the CDR3; the remainder is reconstructed from the germline J gene. The J gene is TRBJ2-7, the V gene TRBV30; D is unresolved. There are 12 residues in the CDR3. V dropped 3 bases and J dropped 1 base, with 7 bases sitting between them. The germline V gene has CDR1 GTSNPN and CDR2 SVGIG (reference sequence). This chain's CDR3 is CAWSRLSYEQYF. The sequenced part of the CDR3 DNA is TGTGCCTGGAGCAGGCTTTCCTACGAG.

This clone showed up many times. The CDR3 goes on 3 residues after the read ends, and that part is filled in from the germline J gene. The chain is built from TRBV6-2 or TRBV6-3 and TRBJ2-5; D uncertain. This CDR3 has 12 amino acids. Germline V CDR1 and CDR2: MNHEY, SVGEGT. The V gene lost 4 bases and the J gene lost 4 bases, with 7 bases spanning the gap. Partial CDR3 DNA: TGTGCCAGCAGTTTGAAGGGAGAGACC. Translated: CASSLKGET. The whole CDR3 sequence reads CASSLKGETQYF.

This clone was observed at least ten times. The sequenced fragment ends 3 residues before the CDR3 boundary, so the rest is inferred from the germline J gene. The chain combines TRBV18 with TRBJ2-1, with D maybe TRBD2 (6 bases). This CDR3 comprises 14 residues. Deletions cut 4 bases from V and 7 bases from J, with 14 bases between. The V gene's germline CDR1 is KGHSH and CDR2 LQKENI. CDR3 bases read: TGTGCCAGCTCACTACGGGACTGGGGTAATGAG. Protein product: CASSLRDWGNE. The full CDR3 is CASSLRDWGNEQFF.

This clone was detected many times. The DNA ends 3 residues before the CDR3 does, and the rest of the CDR3 is filled in from the germline J gene. V and J are TRBV29-1 and TRBJ1-2; TRBD1 matches at 9 bases. Germline assignment: CDR1 SQVTM and CDR2 ANQGSEA. With V trimmed by 6 bases and J by 7 bases, 9 bases remained unmatched. CDR3 length: 13 amino acids. The CDR3 DNA, read in part, is TGCAGCGTCATGACAGGGGGAAGGAGTGGC. Amino acids: CSVMTGGRSG. The whole CDR3 protein is CSVMTGGRSGYTF.

This clone was seen repeatedly, ten times or more. The CDR3: CASTPGQWGEKLFF. The sequenced CDR3 bases are TGTGCCAGCACCCCGGGACAGTGGGGTGAAAAA. This chain links TRBV2 with TRBJ1-4; 7 bases fit TRBD1. Read sequence stops 3 residues before the CDR3 end, and the germline J gene provides the missing end. The CDR3 is 14 residues long. Looked up from germline, CDR1 is SNHLY and CDR2 is FYNNEI. Losses at the gene ends were 7 bases for V and 7 bases for J; bases not matched to a gene: 9.

This clone was observed at least ten times. One end of the junction is discordant with germline, which a read error may explain. Coverage ceases 3 residues before the CDR3 finishes, and the germline J gene fills in the end. This chain uses TRBV4-2 with TRBJ2-7; TRBD1 matches at 9 bases. The length of the CDR3 is 15 residues. Germline V gene lookup returns CDR1 LGHNA and CDR2 YNFKEQ. The DNA read from the CDR3 is TGCGCCAGCAGTCCCGGGACAGGGATCGCCTACGAG. This codes for CASSPGTGIAYE. From start to end, the CDR3 is CASSPGTGIAYEQYF.

This clone was seen many times. The read terminates 3 residues ahead of where the CDR3 ends, so the germline J gene completes it. V usage is TRBV7-2 and J usage is TRBJ1-5, with 8 bases lining up with TRBD1. CDR1 and CDR2 (germline): SGHTA, FQGNSA. Trimming at V came to 5 bases and at J to 7 bases, leaving 7 bases not matched to a gene. The CDR3 has 14 residues. The CDR3 reads CASSGTGREQPQHF. The covered CDR3 bases are TGTGCCAGCAGCGGGACAGGTCGGGAGCAGCCC.

This clone was seen repeatedly, ten times or more. Read data end 3 residues before the CDR3 end; the end is taken from the germline J gene. V and J are TRBV5-4 and TRBJ1-2; 8 bases fit TRBD1. The length of the CDR3 is 14 residues. V was pared by 5 bases and J by 3 bases, with 6 bases of the junction left unmatched. Per the germline V gene, CDR1 is SGHNT and CDR2 is YYREEE (reference sequence). CDR3 DNA (partial): TGTGCCAGCAGGCCGACAGGGGTCGACTATGGC. Protein: CASRPTGVDYG. The full CDR3 protein reads CASRPTGVDYGYTF. The full variable domain, its missing parts supplied by reference TRBV5-4 and TRBJ1-2, is ETGVTQSPTHLIKTRGQQVTLRCSSQSGHNTVSWYQQALGQGPQFIFQYYREEENGRGNFPPRFSGLQFPNYSSELNVNALELDDSALYLCASRPTGVDYGYTFGSGTRLTVV.

This clone was picked up many times. The read falls 3 residues short of the CDR3 end, and the missing part is taken from the germline J gene. The chain uses TRBV28 and TRBJ2-2; D call uncertain. CDR3 length: 12 amino acids. The V end lost 9 bases, the J end lost 5 bases, and 10 bases lay between the germline ends. Germline CDR1 and CDR2: MDHEN and SYDVKM. This CDR3 is CASTLATGELFF. Partial CDR3 DNA: TGTGCCAGTACCTTGGCAACCGGGGAG.

Ten or more counts support this clone. The covered CDR3 bases are TGCGCCAGCAGCCAGGACAGGCCGGGGGTTAATGAG. It specifies CASSQDRPGVNE. The full CDR3 reads CASSQDRPGVNEQFF. This chain connects TRBV5-1 to TRBJ2-1; D may be TRBD1 (7 bases). The read halts 3 residues ahead of the CDR3 end, with the missing end drawn from the germline J gene. The CDR3 totals 15 residues. Germline CDR1 SGHRS, CDR2 YFSETQ. V gave up 4 bases and J gave up 7 bases, with 18 bases separating them.

This clone has at least ten counts. The read stops 3 residues short of the end of the CDR3; the missing end is completed from the germline J gene. The rearrangement joins TRBV7-8 to TRBJ1-1; 10 bases fit TRBD1. V dropped 4 bases and J dropped 6; count of bases not matched to a gene: 2. CDR3 length equals 13 residues. CDR1 SGHVS and CDR2 FQNEAQ come from the germline V gene. CDR3 DNA (partial): TGTGCCAGCAGCTCCGGGACAGGGGCTGAA. The encoded protein is CASSSGTGAE. The entire CDR3 protein reads CASSSGTGAEAFF. The full variable domain, its missing parts supplied by reference TRBV7-8 and TRBJ1-1, is GAGVSQSPRYKVAKRGQDVALRCDPISGHVSLFWYQQALGQGPEFLTYFQNEAQLDKSGLPSDRFFAERPEGSVSTLKIQRTQQEDSAVYLCASSSGTGAEAFFGQGTRLTVV.

This clone was picked up many times. Read data end 3 residues before the CDR3 end; the end is taken from the germline J gene. The V and J genes are TRBV7-2 and TRBJ2-5; D is perhaps TRBD1 (6 bases). The ends were cut back, 6 bases at V and 5 bases at J, with 16 bases in the middle. The CDR3 extends over 14 amino acids. Germline V gene data show CDR1 as SGHTA and CDR2 as FQGNSA. Incomplete CDR3 DNA: TGTGCCAGCAGGCAGGGGCCCCTAGTCGAGACC. Protein: CASRQGPLVET. The CDR3 reads in full as CASRQGPLVETQYF.

This clone showed up many times. The sequenced CDR3 bases are TGTGCCAGCAGCCAAAAGAACTCAGGGGGCACTGAA. Its protein product is CASSQKNSGGTE. In full, the CDR3 is CASSQKNSGGTEAFF. V usage is TRBV7-9 and J usage is TRBJ1-1, with 7 bases lining up with TRBD1. The read halts 3 residues ahead of the CDR3 end, with the missing end drawn from the germline J gene. With V trimmed by 5 bases and J by 4 bases, 10 bases remained unmatched. The CDR3 sequence is 15 residues long. Germline assignment: CDR1 SEHNR and CDR2 FQNEAQ (reference sequence).

At least ten counts were recorded for this clone. The read halts 3 residues ahead of the CDR3 end, with the missing end drawn from the germline J gene. The chain has TRBV15 and TRBJ2-5, with 12 bases fitting TRBD2. This CDR3 is built from 16 residues. Germline V gene data show CDR1 as LNHNV and CDR2 as YYDKDF (reference sequence). Germline trimming cut 0 bases from V and 4 bases from J; bases unmatched to any gene: 3. The CDR3: CATSRDPSGGAETQYF. The part of the CDR3 DNA that was read is TGTGCCACCAGCAGAGATCCTAGCGGGGGGGCAGAGACC.

To note about this clone: The CDR3 goes on 3 residues after the read ends, and that part is filled in from the germline J gene. The chain couples TRBV2 to TRBJ1-1; 7 bases fit TRBD1. The CDR3 spans 14 residues. CDR1 is SNHLY and CDR2 is FYNNEI in the germline V gene. V was clipped by 3 bases and J by 5 bases; unmatched bases: 6. The DNA read from the CDR3 is TGTGCCAGCAGTGAGAGGACAGGTAGGACTGAA. Translating gives CASSERTGRTE. Given in full, the CDR3 is CASSERTGRTEAFF.

This clone is categorized as medium-sized. The observed sequence ends 3 residues before the CDR3 terminus, with the missing tail filled in from the germline J gene. The rearrangement uses TRBV3-1 (or the pseudogene TRBV3-2) and TRBJ2-7, with 9 bases identical to TRBD1. Germline values: CDR1 LGHDT, CDR2 YNNKEL (reference sequence). V shed 4 bases, J shed 6 bases, and the junction held 4 bases outside the gene matches. The CDR3 sequence is 13 residues long. The chain's CDR3 is CASSPGQGSEQYF. CDR3 DNA, as far as it was read: TGTGCCAGCAGCCCCGGACAGGGGTCCGAG.

This clone has at least ten counts. The read ends 3 residues early relative to the CDR3; the germline J gene fills the gap. This chain connects TRBV6-2 or TRBV6-3 to TRBJ1-2, with D possibly TRBD1 on 5 matching bases. The V and J ends lost 5 bases and 4 bases respectively, with 8 bases between them. Germline CDR1 MNHEY, CDR2 SVGEGT. The CDR3 covers 12 residues. The chain's CDR3 is CASSPGLYGYTF. The CDR3 DNA, read in part, is TGTGCCAGCAGTCCGGGACTCTATGGC.

This clone was observed at least ten times. The read terminates 3 residues ahead of where the CDR3 ends, so the germline J gene completes it. The rearrangement links TRBV7-9 to TRBJ1-1, with 8 bases identical to TRBD1. The junction had 5 bases not matched to a gene; V was cut back by 7 bases and J by 4 bases. CDR3 length: 13 amino acids. The germline gives CDR1 SEHNR, CDR2 FQNEAQ (reference sequence). The sequenced part of the CDR3 DNA is TGTGCCAGCACCTCAACAGGGGGCACTGAA. Encoded protein: CASTSTGGTE. The full CDR3 reads CASTSTGGTEAFF.

This clone was detected ten times or more. With the read ending 3 residues before the CDR3 end, the germline J gene is used to fill in that end. The V gene is TRBV7-9, the J gene TRBJ2-2, with TRBD1 as a possible D gene (5 bases). V lost 3 bases, J lost 0 bases, and 8 bases lay in between. There are 15 residues in the CDR3. Germline V lookup: CDR1 SEHNR, CDR2 FQNEAQ (reference sequence). CDR3 DNA (partial): TGTGCCAGCAGCTTTGCAGGGCCGAACACCGGGGAG. Amino acids: CASSFAGPNTGE. From start to end, the CDR3 is CASSFAGPNTGELFF.

This clone was counted many times. The missing CDR3 end, 3 residues past where the read stops, is filled in from the germline J gene. The V and J genes are TRBV9 and TRBJ1-6; D possibly corresponds to TRBD1 (5 bases). This CDR3 spans 15 amino acids. V was shortened by 3 bases and J by 7 bases, with 14 bases between the two germline ends. CDR1 and CDR2 (germline): SGDLS, YYNGEE. The CDR3 bases that were read are TGTGCCAGCAGCGCAAAGCAGGGTCTGAATTCACCC. Translating gives CASSAKQGLNSP. The complete CDR3 reads CASSAKQGLNSPLHF.

This clone was recorded many times. The CDR3 region is CASSKPGDPGNTEAFF. Partial CDR3 DNA: TGTGCCAGCAGTAAGCCAGGGGACCCAGGAAACACTGAA. The rearrangement links TRBV2 to TRBJ1-1; possibly TRBD1 for D (6 bases). The read falls 3 residues short of the CDR3 end, and the missing part is taken from the germline J gene. V lost 5 bases, J lost 2 bases, and 18 bases lay in between. CDR3 length: 16 amino acids. The germline CDR1 and CDR2 sequences are SNHLY and FYNNEI.

There are many counts of this clone. With the read ending 3 residues before the CDR3 end, the germline J gene is used to fill in that end. The V call is TRBV5-6, the J call TRBJ1-6, with 9 nucleotides matching TRBD1. V lost 4 bases, J lost 8 bases, and 7 bases stayed unmatched. The CDR3 runs to 15 residues. From germline, CDR1 is SGHDT and CDR2 YYEEEE. The covered CDR3 bases are TGTGCCAGCAGCGGGGGACAGGGAGTTGATTCACCC. It translates to CASSGGQGVDSP. The whole CDR3 sequence is CASSGGQGVDSPLHF.

This clone has a handful of counts. From the germline J gene comes the end of the CDR3, since the read stops 3 residues before it. V and J are TRBV5-6 and TRBJ1-2; D possibly corresponds to TRBD1 (5 bases). With 4 bases removed from V and 4 bases from J, the gap between germline ends came to 14 bases. The CDR3 totals 14 residues. Germline V lookup: CDR1 SGHDT, CDR2 YYEEEE. The CDR3 region is CASSPGRGGYGYTF. The covered CDR3 bases are TGTGCCAGCAGCCCCGGGAGGGGTGGCTATGGC.